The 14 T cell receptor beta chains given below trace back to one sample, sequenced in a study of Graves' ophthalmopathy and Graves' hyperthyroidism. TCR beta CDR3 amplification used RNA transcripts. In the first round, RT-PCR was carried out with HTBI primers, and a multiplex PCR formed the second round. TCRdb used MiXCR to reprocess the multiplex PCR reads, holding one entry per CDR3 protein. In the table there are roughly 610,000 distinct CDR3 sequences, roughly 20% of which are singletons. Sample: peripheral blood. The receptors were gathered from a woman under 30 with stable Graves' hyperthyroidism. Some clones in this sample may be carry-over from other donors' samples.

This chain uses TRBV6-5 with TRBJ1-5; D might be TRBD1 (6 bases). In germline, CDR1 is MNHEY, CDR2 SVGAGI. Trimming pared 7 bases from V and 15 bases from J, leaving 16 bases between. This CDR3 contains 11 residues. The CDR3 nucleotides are TGTGCCAGCACTTTTCACAGGGATATGCATTTT. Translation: CASTFHRDMHF.

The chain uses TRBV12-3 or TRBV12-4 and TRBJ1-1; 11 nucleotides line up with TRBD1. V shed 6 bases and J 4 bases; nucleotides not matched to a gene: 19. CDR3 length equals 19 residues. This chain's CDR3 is CASSFRLGQGVPNTTEAFF. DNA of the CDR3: TGTGCCAGCAGCTTCCGCCTGGGACAGGGGGTACCGAACACCACTGAAGCTTTCTTT.

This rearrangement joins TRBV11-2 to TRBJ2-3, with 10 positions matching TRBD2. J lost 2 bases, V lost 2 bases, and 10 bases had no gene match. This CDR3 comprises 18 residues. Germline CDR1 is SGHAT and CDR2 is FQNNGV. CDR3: CASSLLSSSGGNTDTQYF. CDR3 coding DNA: TGTGCCAGCAGCTTACTCAGCTCTAGCGGGGGTAACACAGATACGCAGTATTTT.

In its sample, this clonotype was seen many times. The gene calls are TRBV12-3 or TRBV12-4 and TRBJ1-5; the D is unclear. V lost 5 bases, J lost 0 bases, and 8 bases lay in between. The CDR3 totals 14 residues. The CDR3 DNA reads TGTGCCAGCAGTGCTTGGAATAGCAATCAGCCCCAGCATTTT. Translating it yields CASSAWNSNQPQHF.

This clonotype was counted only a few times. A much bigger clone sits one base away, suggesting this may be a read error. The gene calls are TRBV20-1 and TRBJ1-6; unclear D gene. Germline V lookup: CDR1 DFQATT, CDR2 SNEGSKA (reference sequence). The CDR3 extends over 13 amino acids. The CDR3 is CSARALRRSHLHF. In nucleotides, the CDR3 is TGCAGTGCTAGGGCTTTAAGGAGGTCACACCTCCACTTT.

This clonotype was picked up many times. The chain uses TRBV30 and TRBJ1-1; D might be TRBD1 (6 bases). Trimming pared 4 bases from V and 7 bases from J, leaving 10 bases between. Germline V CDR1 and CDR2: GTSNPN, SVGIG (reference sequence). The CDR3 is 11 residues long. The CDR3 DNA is TGTGCCTGGACCCAAGGGGGTGAAGCTTTCTTT. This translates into CAWTQGGEAFF.

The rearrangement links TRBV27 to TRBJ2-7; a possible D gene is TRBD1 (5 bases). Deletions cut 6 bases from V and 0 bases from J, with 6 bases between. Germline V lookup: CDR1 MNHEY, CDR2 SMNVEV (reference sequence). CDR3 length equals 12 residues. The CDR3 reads CASRGLSYEQYF. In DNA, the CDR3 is TGTGCCAGCAGGGGGCTCTCCTACGAGCAGTACTTC.

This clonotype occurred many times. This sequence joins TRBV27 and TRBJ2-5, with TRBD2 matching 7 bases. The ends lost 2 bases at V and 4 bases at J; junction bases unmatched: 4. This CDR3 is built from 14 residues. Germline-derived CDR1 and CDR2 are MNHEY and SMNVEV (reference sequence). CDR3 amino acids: CASSLIGEGETQYF. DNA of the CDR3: TGTGCCAGCAGTTTAATAGGGGAGGGAGAGACCCAGTACTTC.

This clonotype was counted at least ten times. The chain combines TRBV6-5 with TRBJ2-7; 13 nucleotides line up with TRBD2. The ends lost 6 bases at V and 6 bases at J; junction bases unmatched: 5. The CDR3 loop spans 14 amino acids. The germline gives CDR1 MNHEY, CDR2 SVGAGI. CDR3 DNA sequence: TGTGCCAGCAGGCCCGGACTAGCGGGAGCCGAGCAGTACTTC. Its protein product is CASRPGLAGAEQYF.

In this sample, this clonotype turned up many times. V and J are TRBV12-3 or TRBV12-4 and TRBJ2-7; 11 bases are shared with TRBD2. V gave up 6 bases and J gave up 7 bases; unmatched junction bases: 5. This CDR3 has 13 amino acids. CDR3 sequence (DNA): TGTGCCAGCAGACTAGCGGGGGCGGAAGAGCAGTACTTC. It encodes CASRLAGAEEQYF.

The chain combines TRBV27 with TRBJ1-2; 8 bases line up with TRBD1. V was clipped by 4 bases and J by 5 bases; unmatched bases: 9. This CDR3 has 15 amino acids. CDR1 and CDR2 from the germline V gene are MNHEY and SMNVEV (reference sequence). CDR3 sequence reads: CASSSTGAFGYGYTF. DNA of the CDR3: TGTGCCAGCAGTTCGACAGGGGCATTTGGGTATGGCTACACCTTC.

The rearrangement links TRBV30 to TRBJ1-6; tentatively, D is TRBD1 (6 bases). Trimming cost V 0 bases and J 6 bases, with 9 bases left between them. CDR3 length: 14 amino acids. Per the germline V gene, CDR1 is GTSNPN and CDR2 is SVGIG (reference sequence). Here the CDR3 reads CAWSVGTTNSPLHF. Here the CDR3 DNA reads TGTGCCTGGAGTGTAGGGACAACTAATTCACCCCTCCACTTT.

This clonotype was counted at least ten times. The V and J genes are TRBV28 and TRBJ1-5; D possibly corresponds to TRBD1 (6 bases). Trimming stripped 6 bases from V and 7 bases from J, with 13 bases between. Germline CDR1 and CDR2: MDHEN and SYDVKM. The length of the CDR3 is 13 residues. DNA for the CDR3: TGTGCCAGCAGACGGGGACAACGCCAGCCCCAGCATTTT. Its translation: CASRRGQRQPQHF.

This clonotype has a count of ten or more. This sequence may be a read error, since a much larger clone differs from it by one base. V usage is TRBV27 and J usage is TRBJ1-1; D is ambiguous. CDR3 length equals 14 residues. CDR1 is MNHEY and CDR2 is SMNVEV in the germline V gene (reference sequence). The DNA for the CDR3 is TGTGCCAGCAGCTTATCGCGGGAGAACACTGAAGCTTTCTTT. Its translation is CASSLSRENTEAFF.